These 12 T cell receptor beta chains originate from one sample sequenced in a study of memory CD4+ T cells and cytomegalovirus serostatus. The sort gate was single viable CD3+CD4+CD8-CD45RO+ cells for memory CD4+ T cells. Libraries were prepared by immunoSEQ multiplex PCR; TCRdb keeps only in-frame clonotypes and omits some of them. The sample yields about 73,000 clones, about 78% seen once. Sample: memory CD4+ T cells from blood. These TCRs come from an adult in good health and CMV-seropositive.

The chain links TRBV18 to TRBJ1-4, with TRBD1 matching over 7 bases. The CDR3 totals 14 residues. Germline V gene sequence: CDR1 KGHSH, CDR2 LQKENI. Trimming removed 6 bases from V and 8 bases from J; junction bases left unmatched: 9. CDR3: CASSREGAGEKLFF. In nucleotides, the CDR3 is TGTGCCAGCTCCCGGGAGGGGGCTGGAGAAAAACTGTTTTTT.

DNA of the CDR3: TGTGCCAGCAGCTTGCGACAGGGGGGGACAGATACGCAGTATTTT. The encoded protein is CASSLRQGGTDTQYF. The chain joins TRBV5-4 to TRBJ2-3; 9 bases map to TRBD1. The germline V gene encodes CDR1 SGHNT and CDR2 YYREEE (reference sequence). After removal of 1 base from V and 3 bases from J, the junction contained 3 bases not matched to a gene. This CDR3 has 15 residues.

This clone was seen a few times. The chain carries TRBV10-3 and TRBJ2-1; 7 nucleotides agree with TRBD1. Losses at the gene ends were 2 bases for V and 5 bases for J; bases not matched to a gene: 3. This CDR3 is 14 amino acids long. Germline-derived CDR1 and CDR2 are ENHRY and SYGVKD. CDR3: CAISEGQANNEQFF. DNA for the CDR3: TGTGCCATCAGTGAGGGACAGGCGAACAATGAGCAGTTCTTC.

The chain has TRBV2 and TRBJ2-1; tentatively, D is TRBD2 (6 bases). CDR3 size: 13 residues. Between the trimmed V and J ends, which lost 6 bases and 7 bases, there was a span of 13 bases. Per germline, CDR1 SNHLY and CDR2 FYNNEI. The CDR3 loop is CASSSEGRNEQFF. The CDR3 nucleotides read TGTGCCAGCAGCTCCGAAGGGAGGAATGAGCAGTTCTTC.

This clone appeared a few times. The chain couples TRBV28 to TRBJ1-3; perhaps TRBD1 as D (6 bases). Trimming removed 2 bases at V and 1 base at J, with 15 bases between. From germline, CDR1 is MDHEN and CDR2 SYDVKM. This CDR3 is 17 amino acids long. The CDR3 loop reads CASSLAGTSYSGNTIYF. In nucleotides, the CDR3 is TGTGCCAGCAGTTTAGCCGGGACAAGCTATTCTGGAAACACCATATATTTT.

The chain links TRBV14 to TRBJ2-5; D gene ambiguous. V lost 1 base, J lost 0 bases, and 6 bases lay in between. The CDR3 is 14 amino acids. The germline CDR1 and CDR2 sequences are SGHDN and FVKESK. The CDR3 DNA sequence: TGTGCCAGCAGCCAAGCCGAGTACCAAGAGACCCAGTACTTC. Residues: CASSQAEYQETQYF.

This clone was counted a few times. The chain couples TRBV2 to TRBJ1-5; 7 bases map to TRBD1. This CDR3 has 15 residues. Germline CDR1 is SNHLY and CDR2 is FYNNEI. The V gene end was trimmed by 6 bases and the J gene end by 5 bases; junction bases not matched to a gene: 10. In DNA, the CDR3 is TGTGCCAGCAGCGACCGGACTACAGGGGATCAGCCCCAGCATTTT. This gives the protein CASSDRTTGDQPQHF.

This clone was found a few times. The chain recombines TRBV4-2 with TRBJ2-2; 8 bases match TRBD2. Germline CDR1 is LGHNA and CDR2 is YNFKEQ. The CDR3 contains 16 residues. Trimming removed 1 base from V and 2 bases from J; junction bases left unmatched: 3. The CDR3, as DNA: TGTGCCAGCAGCCAAGGGACTAGCCTAAACACCGGGGAGCTGTTTTTT. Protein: CASSQGTSLNTGELFF.

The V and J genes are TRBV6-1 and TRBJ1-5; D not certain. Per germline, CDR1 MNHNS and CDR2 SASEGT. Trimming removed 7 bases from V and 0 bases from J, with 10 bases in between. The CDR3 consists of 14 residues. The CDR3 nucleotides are TGTGCCAGCAACGACGTAACTAGCAATCAGCCCCAGCATTTT. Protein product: CASNDVTSNQPQHF.

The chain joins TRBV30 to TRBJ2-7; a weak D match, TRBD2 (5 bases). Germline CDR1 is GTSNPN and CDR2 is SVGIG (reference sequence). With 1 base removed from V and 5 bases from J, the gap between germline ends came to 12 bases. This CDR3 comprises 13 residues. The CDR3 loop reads CAWSGGNGHEQYF. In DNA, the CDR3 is TGTGCCTGGAGTGGAGGGAACGGCCACGAGCAGTACTTC.

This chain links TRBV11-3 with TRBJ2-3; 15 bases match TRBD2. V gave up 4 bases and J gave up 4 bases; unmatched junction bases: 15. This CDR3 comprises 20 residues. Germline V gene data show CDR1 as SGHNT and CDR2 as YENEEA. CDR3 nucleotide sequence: TGTGCCAGCAGCTCAAGCCTCGGGACTAGCGGGAGGTGGGGACCAGATACGCAGTATTTT. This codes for CASSSSLGTSGRWGPDTQYF.

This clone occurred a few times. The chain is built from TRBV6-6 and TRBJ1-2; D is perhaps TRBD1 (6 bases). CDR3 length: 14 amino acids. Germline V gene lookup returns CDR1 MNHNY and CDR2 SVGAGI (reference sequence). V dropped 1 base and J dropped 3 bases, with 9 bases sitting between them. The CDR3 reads CASSYYREDYGYTF. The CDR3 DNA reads TGTGCCAGCAGTTACTACAGGGAAGACTATGGCTACACCTTC.